A selection of T cell receptor beta chains follows, all from one sample in a study of PD-L1 blockade in urothelial cancer. Assay used: immunoSEQ multiplex PCR; TCRdb lists only in-frame clones, some missing. The table shows around 130,000 clones, with 65% to 85% occurring only once. The sample here was PBMCs, taken around atezolizumab (anti-PD-L1) treatment. The source is a man aged 45 to 65 with urothelial cancer. CDR3s include the opening cysteine and the closing phenylalanine or tryptophan. The D gene is left open where the match is weak. The size field is filled for only some rows; it gives once, few, many or a size class.

j_gene,abundance,len,v_gene,d_gene,CDR3aa,CDR3nt
TRBJ2-1,once,15,TRBV7-2,TRBD2,CASSLSGSRYNEQFF,TGTGCCAGCAGCTTAAGCGGGAGTAGGTACAATGAGCAGTTCTTC
TRBJ1-1,-,15,TRBV19,-,CASSMGSGLGTEAFF,TGTGCCAGTAGTATGGGATCAGGGTTGGGCACTGAAGCTTTCTTT
TRBJ1-2,-,14,TRBV30,-,CAWSDRFSNYGYTF,TGTGCCTGGAGTGACAGATTTTCTAACTATGGCTACACCTTC
TRBJ2-7,-,15,TRBV27,TRBD2,CASSLTAPSGNEQYF,TGTGCCAGCAGTTTAACAGCCCCTAGCGGGAACGAGCAGTACTTC
TRBJ1-6,-,15,TRBV5-8,-,CASSLGGAYNSPLHF,TGTGCCAGCAGCTTGGGGGGCGCCTATAATTCACCCCTCCACTTT
TRBJ2-1,-,14,TRBV2,TRBD2,CASRNGRGDREQFF,TGTGCCAGCAGGAATGGGAGGGGAGATCGTGAGCAGTTCTTC
TRBJ2-1,-,16,TRBV7-2,-,CASSLARAGSYNEQFF,TGTGCCAGCAGCTTAGCGCGTGCAGGCTCCTACAATGAGCAGTTCTTC
TRBJ2-2,few,15,TRBV6-5,TRBD1,CASSWDSTNTGELFF,TGTGCCAGCAGTTGGGACAGCACGAACACCGGGGAGCTGTTTTTT
TRBJ1-1,-,16,TRBV6-6,TRBD1,CASKTRTGGVNTEAFF,TGTGCCAGCAAGACAAGGACAGGGGGAGTGAACACTGAAGCTTTCTTT
TRBJ2-3,-,17,TRBV11-2,-,CASSLALTRLGRDTQYF,TGTGCCAGCAGCTTAGCTCTAACAAGACTAGGGAGGGATACGCAGTATTTT
TRBJ1-3,-,17,TRBV28,-,CASSDGWGGSSGNTIYF,TGTGCCAGCAGTGACGGTTGGGGAGGGAGCTCTGGAAACACCATATATTTT
TRBJ2-1,-,17,TRBV28,-,CASTSKVVYRSDNEQFF,TGTGCCAGCACTTCAAAAGTGGTTTACAGGTCGGACAATGAGCAGTTCTTC
TRBJ1-2,-,12,TRBV6-5,-,CASSWGGHGYTF,TGTGCCAGCAGTTGGGGGGGGCATGGCTACACCTTC
TRBJ1-2,-,14,TRBV28,-,CASSSGLTLGGYTF,TGTGCCAGCAGTTCGGGACTCACACTAGGGGGCTACACCTTC
TRBJ1-1,-,16,TRBV19,TRBD1,CASNPTRGVKNTEAFF,TGTGCCAGTAACCCAACCAGGGGGGTCAAGAACACTGAAGCTTTCTTT
TRBJ2-2,-,16,TRBV7-3,TRBD2,CASSPIAGADTGELFF,TGTGCCAGCAGCCCAATAGCGGGAGCTGACACCGGGGAGCTGTTTTTT
TRBJ2-7,-,14,TRBV4-2,TRBD2,CASSQRSGGYEQYF,TGTGCCAGCAGCCAGCGCTCGGGGGGTTACGAGCAGTACTTC
TRBJ1-6,-,14,TRBV6-5,-,CASSYWGGQAPLHF,TGTGCCAGCAGTTACTGGGGGGGCCAGGCACCCCTCCACTTT
TRBJ2-5,-,14,TRBV25-1,TRBD2,CASQKAGVTETQYF,TGTGCCAGCCAAAAAGCGGGAGTGACAGAGACCCAGTACTTC
TRBJ1-2,-,15,TRBV5-6,-,CASSSDRSTNYGYTF,TGTGCCAGCAGCTCTGACAGGAGCACGAACTATGGCTACACCTTC
TRBJ1-1,once,13,TRBV5-5,-,CASSSGLRTEAFF,TGTGCCAGCAGCTCAGGGCTGCGAACTGAAGCTTTCTTT
TRBJ2-3,-,17,TRBV19,-,CASSIGGGQPGRDTQYF,TGTGCCAGTAGTATAGGAGGAGGGCAGCCTGGTAGAGATACGCAGTATTTT
TRBJ1-2,many,13,TRBV7-3,-,CASSPGQHYGYTF,TGTGCCAGCAGCCCAGGGCAACACTATGGCTACACCTTC
TRBJ1-3,few,17,TRBV5-3,-,CARSVRHGHLLGNTIYF,TGTGCCAGAAGCGTACGCCACGGACACCTCCTCGGAAACACCATATATTTT